Following are 24 T cell receptor beta chains from one sample sequenced in a study of blood T cell repertoires in COVID-19. The table came from immunoSEQ multiplex PCR; TCRdb's copy has only in-frame clones and leaves some out. The sample holds about 20,000 clones; 91% are singletons and the top ten take 6% to 8.5%. The specimen sequenced was peripheral blood. These TCRs come from a human donor in a cohort sampled during active COVID-19.

The chain is built from TRBV3-1 (or the pseudogene TRBV3-2) and TRBJ1-2, with D hard to call. Trimming took off 3 bases at V and 8 bases at J, with 22 bases between the two ends. Looked up from germline, CDR1 is LGHDT and CDR2 is YNNKEL (reference sequence). The CDR3 runs to 16 residues. The CDR3 protein is CASSQPRTGTLRGYTF. In DNA, the CDR3 is TGTGCCAGCAGCCAGCCCCGGACGGGAACTTTGCGGGGCTACACCTTC.

The chain combines TRBV7-8 with TRBJ2-7; D might be TRBD1 (6 bases). CDR3 length: 14 amino acids. Trimming removed 1 base at V and 6 bases at J, with 13 bases between. Germline-derived CDR1 and CDR2 are SGHVS and FQNEAQ. CDR3 coding DNA: TGTGCCAGCAGCTTAGGACAGGACCGCTCCGAGCAGTACTTC. This encodes CASSLGQDRSEQYF. The whole variable domain, filled in from reference TRBV7-8 and TRBJ2-7, reads GAGVSQSPRYKVAKRGQDVALRCDPISGHVSLFWYQQALGQGPEFLTYFQNEAQLDKSGLPSDRFFAERPEGSVSTLKIQRTQQEDSAVYLCASSLGQDRSEQYFGPGTRLTVT.

The J gene is TRBJ2-7, the V gene TRBV2; 9 nucleotides align to TRBD1. This CDR3 comprises 12 residues. Germline CDR1 and CDR2: SNHLY and FYNNEI. J lost 5 bases, V lost 8 bases, and 4 bases had no gene match. Here the CDR3 DNA reads TGTGCCAGCGGGACAGGGACCAACGAGCAGTACTTC. Translated: CASGTGTNEQYF.

The chain combines TRBV19 with TRBJ1-5, with no clear D. The CDR3 contains 14 residues. CDR1 is LNHDA and CDR2 is SQIVND in the germline V gene (reference sequence). The germline V and J ends were trimmed by 3 bases and 6 bases, with 12 bases remaining between them. CDR3 region: CASSMLEVSQPQHF. The CDR3 nucleotides are TGTGCCAGTAGTATGCTCGAGGTGTCTCAGCCCCAGCATTTT.

The chain couples TRBV5-5 to TRBJ2-2; no definite D call. The germline CDR1 and CDR2 sequences are SGHKS and YYEKEE (reference sequence). V was pared by 5 bases and J by 0 bases, with 11 bases between. CDR3 length: 15 residues. CDR3 in DNA: TGTGCCAGCAGTTCAAGAGCCTCGAACACCGGGGAGCTGTTTTTT. This codes for CASSSRASNTGELFF.

The chain recombines TRBV6-5 with TRBJ2-3; 11 bases match TRBD2. The germline V gene has CDR1 MNHEY and CDR2 SVGAGI. The CDR3 extends over 16 amino acids. Germline trimming cut 4 bases from V and 0 bases from J; bases unmatched to any gene: 3. The CDR3 reads CASSSSGGKSTDTQYF. The CDR3 coding sequence is TGTGCCAGCAGTTCTAGCGGGGGGAAAAGCACAGATACGCAGTATTTT.

The genes are TRBV2 and TRBJ1-1, with 9 bases identical to TRBD1. The CDR3 consists of 14 residues. The germline gives CDR1 SNHLY, CDR2 FYNNEI. V lost 9 bases, J lost 2 bases, and 7 bases stayed unmatched. This chain's CDR3 is CARGGGQGNTEAFF. The DNA for the CDR3 is TGTGCCAGAGGGGGGGGACAGGGAAACACTGAAGCTTTCTTT.

CDR3 DNA: TGTGCCAGCAGCTTAACGGGACTGAGCAATGAGCAGTTCTTC. It translates to CASSLTGLSNEQFF. V is TRBV7-3 and J is TRBJ2-1, with TRBD2 as a possible D gene (6 bases). The CDR3 runs to 14 residues. Deletions cut 0 bases from V and 6 bases from J, with 9 bases between. Germline V gene data show CDR1 as SGHTA and CDR2 as FQGTGA.

V and J are TRBV3-1 (or the pseudogene TRBV3-2) and TRBJ1-1, with a tentative D call TRBD1 (5 bases). This CDR3 is 13 amino acids long. V was clipped by 6 bases and J by 3 bases, with 11 bases between them. Germline-derived CDR1 and CDR2 are LGHDT and YNNKEL (reference sequence). This CDR3 reads CASRPTGDTEAFF. Written as DNA, the CDR3 is TGTGCCAGCAGACCCACAGGAGACACTGAAGCTTTCTTT.

This clone was observed a handful of times. The V call is TRBV30, the J call TRBJ1-1; no clear D gene. Trimming removed 4 bases at V and 8 bases at J, with 11 bases between. Germline CDR1 GTSNPN, CDR2 SVGIG (reference sequence). The CDR3 is 11 amino acids. The CDR3 reads CAWMGSGEAFF. The DNA for the CDR3 is TGTGCCTGGATGGGTAGCGGCGAAGCTTTCTTT. Based on the CDR3 plus reference TRBV30 and TRBJ1-1, the full variable domain is SQTIHQWPATLVQPVGSPLSLECTVEGTSNPNLYWYRQAAGRGLQLLFYSVGIGQISSEVPQNLSASRPQDRQFILSSKKLLLSDSGFYLCAWMGSGEAFFGQGTRLTVV.

V is TRBV25-1 and J is TRBJ2-5, with 8 bases aligning to TRBD1. Germline loops: CDR1 MGHDK, CDR2 SYGVNS. V lost 5 bases to trimming and J lost 9 bases; unmatched junction nucleotides: 11. This CDR3 region has 14 residues. The CDR3 nucleotides are TGTGCCAGCAGTCTTGGACAGGGAAGCGGTGCCCAGTACTTC. Amino acids: CASSLGQGSGAQYF. The whole variable domain, remainder taken from reference TRBV25-1 and TRBJ2-5, is EADIYQTPRYLVIGTGKKITLECSQTMGHDKMYWYQQDPGMELHLIHYSYGVNSTEKGDLSSESTVSRIRTEHFPLTLESARPSHTSQYLCASSLGQGSGAQYFGPGTRLLVL.

This chain links TRBV7-9 with TRBJ2-7; TRBD2 matches 7 bases. V dropped 4 bases and J dropped 7; count of bases not matched to a gene: 10. This CDR3 spans 14 amino acids. Germline V lookup: CDR1 SEHNR, CDR2 FQNEAQ (reference sequence). The CDR3 region has the DNA TGTGCCAGCAGCTCCCCGGCGGGGGAAAAAGAGCAGTACTTC. Encoded protein: CASSSPAGEKEQYF. Based on the CDR3 plus reference TRBV7-9 and TRBJ2-7, the full variable domain is DTGVSQNPRHKITKRGQNVTFRCDPISEHNRLYWYRQTLGQGPEFLTYFQNEAQLEKSRLLSDRFSAERPKGSFSTLEIQRTEQGDSAMYLCASSSPAGEKEQYFGPGTRLTVT.

This rearrangement joins TRBV5-1 to TRBJ1-1; D gene uncertain. The CDR3 is 14 amino acids. The germline CDR1 and CDR2 sequences are SGHRS and YFSETQ. The V gene lost 5 bases and the J gene lost 1 base, with 12 bases spanning the gap. In DNA form, the CDR3 reads TGCGCCAGCAGAACCCAGGTCCAGAACACTGAAGCTTTCTTT. This sequence encodes CASRTQVQNTEAFF. Based on the CDR3 plus reference TRBV5-1 and TRBJ1-1, the full variable domain is KAGVTQTPRYLIKTRGQQVTLSCSPISGHRSVSWYQQTPGQGLQFLFEYFSETQRNKGNFPGRFSGRQFSNSRSEMNVSTLELGDSALYLCASRTQVQNTEAFFGQGTRLTVV.

The rearrangement uses TRBV7-9 and TRBJ2-5; 7 nucleotides align to TRBD1. There are 15 residues in the CDR3. Germline-derived CDR1 and CDR2 are SEHNR and FQNEAQ (reference sequence). V was clipped by 7 bases and J by 5 bases; unmatched bases: 13. The CDR3: CASIITRGYLETQYF. In DNA form, the CDR3 reads TGTGCCAGCATCATCACCAGGGGGTATCTGGAGACCCAGTACTTC.

The gene calls are TRBV14 and TRBJ2-5; possible D gene TRBD2, 5 bases. Germline CDR1 is SGHDN and CDR2 is FVKESK. The length of the CDR3 is 15 residues. Trimming cost V 5 bases and J 1 base, with 14 bases left between them. CDR3 DNA sequence: TGTGCCAGCAGCGTAGAGGGCAGACCCCAAGAGACCCAGTACTTC. This gives the protein CASSVEGRPQETQYF. Filled out from reference TRBV14 and TRBJ2-5, the complete variable domain reads EAGVTQFPSHSVIEKGQTVTLRCDPISGHDNLYWYRRVMGKEIKFLLHFVKESKQDESGMPNNRFLAERTGGTYSTLKVQPAELEDSGVYFCASSVEGRPQETQYFGPGTRLLVL.

This chain joins TRBV11-2 and TRBJ2-5, with D perhaps TRBD2 (6 bases). Per the germline V gene, CDR1 is SGHAT and CDR2 is FQNNGV. This CDR3 contains 17 residues. Between the trimmed V and J ends, which lost 5 bases and 5 bases, there was a span of 24 bases. The CDR3 nucleotides read TGTGCCAGCAGCCTTACGGGGGTGGCTTGGGGACGGGAGACCCAGTACTTC. Protein sequence: CASSLTGVAWGRETQYF.

The rearrangement joins TRBV29-1 to TRBJ1-2; 7 nucleotides match TRBD1. In germline, CDR1 is SQVTM, CDR2 ANQGSEA. V lost 1 base and J lost 7; bases outside the gene matches: 6. This CDR3 is built from 13 residues. CDR3 in DNA: TGCAGCGTTGAAGCTACAGGGGCATCTGGCTACACCTTC. It encodes CSVEATGASGYTF.

J is TRBJ2-1 and V is TRBV5-1; 7 bases fit TRBD2. The germline CDR1 and CDR2 sequences are SGHRS and YFSETQ. CDR3 length equals 14 residues. With V trimmed by 4 bases and J by 5 bases, 6 bases remained unmatched. The CDR3 DNA follows: TGCGCCAGCAGCACGGGAGGAGGGAACAATGAGCAGTTCTTC. Protein product: CASSTGGGNNEQFF.

J is TRBJ2-7 and V is TRBV29-1; TRBD1 agrees at 7 bases. The CDR3 contains 14 residues. Germline CDR1 and CDR2: SQVTM and ANQGSEA. Unmatched junction bases numbered 8, after V lost 4 bases and J lost 2 bases. The CDR3 protein is CSVVSRDRTYEQYF. For the CDR3, the DNA is TGCAGCGTTGTATCTCGGGACAGAACCTACGAGCAGTACTTC.

Here the CDR3 DNA reads TGTGCCAGTAGTACCGGGACAGGTCAATACGAGCAGTACTTC. Encoded protein: CASSTGTGQYEQYF. The J gene is TRBJ2-7, the V gene TRBV19, with 8 bases lining up with TRBD1. Germline V lookup: CDR1 LNHDA, CDR2 SQIVND (reference sequence). The CDR3 consists of 14 residues. The V and J ends lost 4 bases and 4 bases, in that order; junction bases with no gene match: 6.

This chain connects TRBV7-9 to TRBJ2-3; D is perhaps TRBD1 (5 bases). Germline lookup yields CDR1 SEHNR and CDR2 FQNEAQ (reference sequence). The germline V and J ends were trimmed by 5 bases and 4 bases, with 28 bases remaining between them. This CDR3 is 19 amino acids long. CDR3 residues: CASSLDIWGQRTKADTQYF. CDR3 nucleotides: TGTGCCAGCAGCCTCGACATTTGGGGCCAGCGAACTAAGGCAGATACGCAGTATTTT.

The chain carries TRBV19 and TRBJ1-1; D may be TRBD1 (5 bases). Germline V CDR1 and CDR2: LNHDA, SQIVND (reference sequence). CDR3 length equals 14 residues. The V end was cut by 3 bases, the J end by 1 base, with 9 bases between. The CDR3 reads CASSISRANTEAFF. The CDR3, as DNA: TGTGCCAGTAGTATTTCCAGGGCGAACACTGAAGCTTTCTTT. Drawing the rest from reference TRBV19 and TRBJ1-1, the complete variable domain is DGGITQSPKYLFRKEGQNVTLSCEQNLNHDAMYWYRQDPGQGLRLIYYSQIVNDFQKGDIAEGYSVSREKKESFPLTVTSAQKNPTAFYLCASSISRANTEAFFGQGTRLTVV.

This rearrangement joins TRBV18 to TRBJ2-3; 12 nucleotides line up with TRBD2. CDR3 length equals 18 residues. With V trimmed by 3 bases and J by 4 bases, 11 bases remained unmatched. Germline loops: CDR1 KGHSH, CDR2 LQKENI. The CDR3 is CASSPLSRLAGVADTQYF. CDR3 bases: TGTGCCAGCTCACCCCTCAGTCGACTAGCGGGAGTTGCAGATACGCAGTATTTT. The full variable domain, in which reference TRBV18 and TRBJ2-3 provide the parts outside the CDR3, is NAGVMQNPRHLVRRRGQEARLRCSPMKGHSHVYWYRQLPEEGLKFMVYLQKENIIDESGMPKERFSAEFPKEGPSILRIQQVVRGDSAAYFCASSPLSRLAGVADTQYFGPGTRLTVL.

The gene calls are TRBV28 and TRBJ2-2; a possible D gene is TRBD1 (7 bases). V was shortened by 6 bases and J by 6 bases, with 17 bases between the two germline ends. This CDR3 spans 15 amino acids. Germline V lookup: CDR1 MDHEN, CDR2 SYDVKM. CDR3 amino acids: CASRRGGTGAGELFF. CDR3 DNA sequence: TGTGCCAGCAGACGAGGGGGCACGGGGGCCGGGGAGCTGTTTTTT.